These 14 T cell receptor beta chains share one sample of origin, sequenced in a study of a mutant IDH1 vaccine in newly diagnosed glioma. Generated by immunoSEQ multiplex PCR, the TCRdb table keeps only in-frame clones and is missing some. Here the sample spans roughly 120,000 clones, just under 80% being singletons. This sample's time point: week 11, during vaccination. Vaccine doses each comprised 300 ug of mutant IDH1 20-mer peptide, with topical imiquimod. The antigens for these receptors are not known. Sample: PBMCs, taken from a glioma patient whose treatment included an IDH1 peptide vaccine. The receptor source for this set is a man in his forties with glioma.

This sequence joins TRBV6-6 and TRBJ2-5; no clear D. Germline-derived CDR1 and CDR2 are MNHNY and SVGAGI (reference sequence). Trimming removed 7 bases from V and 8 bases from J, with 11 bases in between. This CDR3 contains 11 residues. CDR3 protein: CASTYMFTQYF. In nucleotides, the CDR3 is TGTGCCAGCACGTACATGTTTACCCAGTACTTC.

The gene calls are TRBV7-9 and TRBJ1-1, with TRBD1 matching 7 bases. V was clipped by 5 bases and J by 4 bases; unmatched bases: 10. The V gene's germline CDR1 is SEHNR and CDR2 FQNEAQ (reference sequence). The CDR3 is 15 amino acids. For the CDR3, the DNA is TGTGCCAGCAGCCACCTGACAGGGTCGGGCACTGAAGCTTTCTTT. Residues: CASSHLTGSGTEAFF.

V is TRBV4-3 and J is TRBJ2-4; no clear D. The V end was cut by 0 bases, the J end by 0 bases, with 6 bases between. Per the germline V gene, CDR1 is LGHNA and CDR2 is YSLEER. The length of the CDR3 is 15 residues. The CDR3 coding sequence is TGCGCCAGCAGCCAAGACGGCCTAGCCAAAAACATTCAGTACTTC. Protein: CASSQDGLAKNIQYF.

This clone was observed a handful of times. The CDR3 spells CASSVGPVGAFF. The CDR3 coding sequence is TGTGCCAGCAGTGTCGGCCCCGTCGGAGCTTTCTTT. V gene TRBV25-1 combines with J gene TRBJ1-1; no reliable D call. The CDR3 runs to 12 residues. V was pared by 4 bases and J by 10 bases, with 13 bases between. CDR1 MGHDK and CDR2 SYGVNS come from the germline V gene.

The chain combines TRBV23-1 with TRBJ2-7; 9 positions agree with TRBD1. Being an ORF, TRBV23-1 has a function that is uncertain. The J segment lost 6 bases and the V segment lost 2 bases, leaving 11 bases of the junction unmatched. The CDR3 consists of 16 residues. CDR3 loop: CASSQMPQGAIGEQYF. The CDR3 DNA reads TGCGCCAGCAGTCAAATGCCACAGGGGGCGATCGGCGAGCAGTACTTC.

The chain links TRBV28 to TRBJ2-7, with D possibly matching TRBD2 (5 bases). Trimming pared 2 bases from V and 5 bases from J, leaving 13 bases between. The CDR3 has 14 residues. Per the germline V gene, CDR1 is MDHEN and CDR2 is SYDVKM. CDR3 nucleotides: TGTGCCAGCAGTTTAGCGGTCAGAGGGAACGAGCAGTACTTC. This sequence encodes CASSLAVRGNEQYF.

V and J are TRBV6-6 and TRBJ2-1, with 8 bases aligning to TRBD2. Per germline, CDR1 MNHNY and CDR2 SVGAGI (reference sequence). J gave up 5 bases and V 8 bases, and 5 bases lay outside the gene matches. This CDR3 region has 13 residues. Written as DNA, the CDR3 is TGTGCCAGCTCGGGAGGGCGTAACAATGAGCAGTTCTTC. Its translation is CASSGGRNNEQFF.

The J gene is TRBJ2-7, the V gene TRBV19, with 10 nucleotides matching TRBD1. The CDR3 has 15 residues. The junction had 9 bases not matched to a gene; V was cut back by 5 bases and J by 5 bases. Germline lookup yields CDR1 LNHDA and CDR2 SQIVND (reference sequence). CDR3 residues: CASSSDRGRLDEQYF. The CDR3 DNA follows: TGTGCCAGTAGTTCAGACAGGGGGCGCCTGGACGAGCAGTACTTC.

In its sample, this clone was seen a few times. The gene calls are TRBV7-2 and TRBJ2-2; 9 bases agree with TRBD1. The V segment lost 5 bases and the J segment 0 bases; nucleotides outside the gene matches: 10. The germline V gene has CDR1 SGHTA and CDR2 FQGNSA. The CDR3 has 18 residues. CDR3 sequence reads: CASSPSRDRVTNTGELFF. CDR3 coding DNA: TGTGCCAGCAGCCCGAGCCGGGACAGGGTCACGAACACCGGGGAGCTGTTTTTT.

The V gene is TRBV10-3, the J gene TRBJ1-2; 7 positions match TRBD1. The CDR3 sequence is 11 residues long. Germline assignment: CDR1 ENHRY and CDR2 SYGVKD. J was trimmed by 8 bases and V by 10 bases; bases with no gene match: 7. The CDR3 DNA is TGTGCCACGACACAGGGGACGGGCTACACCTTC. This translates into CATTQGTGYTF.

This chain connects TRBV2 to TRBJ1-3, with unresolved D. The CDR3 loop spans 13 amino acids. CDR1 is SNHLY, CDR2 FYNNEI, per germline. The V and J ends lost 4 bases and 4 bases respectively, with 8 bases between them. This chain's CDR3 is CASSALGGNTIYF. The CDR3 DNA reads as TGTGCCAGCAGTGCGTTAGGGGGAAACACCATATATTTT.

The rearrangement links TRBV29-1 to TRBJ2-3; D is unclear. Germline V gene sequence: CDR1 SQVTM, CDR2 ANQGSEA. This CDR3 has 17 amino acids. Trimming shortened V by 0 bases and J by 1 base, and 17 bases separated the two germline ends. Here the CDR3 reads CSVEDQRFHSGTDTQYF. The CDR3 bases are TGCAGCGTTGAAGATCAAAGGTTCCACTCCGGCACAGATACGCAGTATTTT.

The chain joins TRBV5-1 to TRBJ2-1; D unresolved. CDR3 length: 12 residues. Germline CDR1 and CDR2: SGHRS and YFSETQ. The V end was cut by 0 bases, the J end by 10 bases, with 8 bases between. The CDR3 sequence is CASSLGQGEQFF. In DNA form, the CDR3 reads TGCGCCAGCAGCTTGGGGCAAGGGGAGCAGTTCTTC.

The CDR3 DNA follows: TGTGCCAGCAGCACCAGGGGGTGGGAGACCCAGTACTTC. Residues: CASSTRGWETQYF. The rearrangement joins TRBV5-8 to TRBJ2-5; 7 positions match TRBD1. The CDR3 loop spans 13 amino acids. Germline CDR1 reads SGHTS; CDR2 reads YDEGEE. After removal of 4 bases from V and 5 bases from J, the junction contained 5 bases not matched to a gene.